Listed below are T cell receptor beta chains from one sample, sequenced in a study of CD8 T cells in ankylosing spondylitis. TCRdb fed the 5' RACE reads into MiXCR, producing one record per CDR3 protein. The data contain approximately 240,000 distinct CDR3 sequences, over 9.5% of them seen just once; the ten biggest clones take up about 3%. Sequenced material: blood, either unsorted or a sorted T cell fraction (not recorded which). These receptors came from a male donor with ankylosing spondylitis or in good health (not recorded which). Both conserved end residues are part of each CDR3. The order of the fields is D gene, V gene, J gene, clone size, CDR3 length, CDR3 protein, CDR3 DNA. The D gene is left open where the match is weak. A clone size is listed for some rows: how often the clone was seen (once, few, many), or a class if it is expanded.

>NA|TRBV7-7|TRBJ2-1|few|15
CASSRDGGTYNEQFF
TGTGCCAGCAGCCGAGACGGGGGTACCTACAATGAGCAGTTCTTC
>TRBD1|TRBV12-3/TRBV12-4|TRBJ1-1|NA|15
CASSLGTGRNTEAFF
TGTGCCAGCAGTTTAGGGACAGGCAGGAACACTGAAGCTTTCTTT
>NA|TRBV12-3/TRBV12-4|TRBJ2-3|many|17
CASSSRGRGAETDTQYF
TGTGCCAGCAGTTCGAGGGGGCGGGGGGCCGAAACAGATACGCAGTATTTT
>NA|TRBV6-1|TRBJ1-2|many|15
CASSETGHLNYGYTF
TGTGCCAGCAGTGAGACGGGACACTTAAACTATGGCTACACCTTC
>NA|TRBV27|TRBJ1-1|NA|14
CASSLSNSRTEAFF
TGTGCCAGCAGTTTATCCAATAGCCGGACTGAAGCTTTCTTT
>NA|TRBV30|TRBJ1-2|many|11
CARSGGGGYTF
TGTGCCCGAAGTGGGGGTGGTGGCTACACCTTC
>NA|TRBV7-2|TRBJ1-1|few|16
CASRPRIGGVETEAFF
TGTGCCAGCAGACCTCGTATAGGAGGGGTCGAAACTGAAGCTTTCTTT
>TRBD1|TRBV5-1|TRBJ1-2|many|15
CASTPQGALNYGYTF
TGCGCCAGCACCCCACAGGGGGCGCTGAACTATGGCTACACCTTC
>NA|TRBV20-1|TRBJ2-5|many|14
CSARRRRTQETQYF
TGCAGTGCTAGACGCCGCCGAACCCAAGAGACCCAGTACTTC
>NA|TRBV3-1|TRBJ1-1|many|15
CASSHLHRGGTEAFF
TGTGCCAGCAGCCACCTTCACCGAGGGGGGACTGAAGCTTTCTTT
>TRBD1|TRBV5-1|TRBJ1-2|many|15
CASSSDRGHDYGYTF
TGCGCCAGCAGTTCGGACAGGGGGCATGACTATGGCTACACCTTC
>NA|TRBV3-1|TRBJ2-7|many|14
CASSHSEADRKQYF
TGTGCCAGCAGCCACTCGGAGGCCGATAGGAAGCAGTACTTC
>NA|TRBV5-6|TRBJ1-5|few|12
CASSLDRGPQHF
TGTGCCAGCAGCTTGGATCGGGGCCCCCAGCATTTT
>TRBD1|TRBV3-1|TRBJ2-2|many|15
CASSQTGQGTGELFF
TGTGCCAGCAGCCAAACCGGACAGGGGACCGGGGAGCTGTTTTTT
>NA|TRBV7-9|TRBJ2-1|many|11
CASSLERMQFF
TGTGCCAGCAGCTTAGAGCGGATGCAGTTCTTC
>NA|TRBV12-3/TRBV12-4|TRBJ2-3|few|14
CASRTRLHTDTQYF
TGTGCCAGCAGGACTAGACTCCACACAGATACGCAGTATTTT
>TRBD2|TRBV4-1|TRBJ2-1|many|16
CASSQGLAGVYNEQFF
TGCGCCAGCAGCCAAGGACTAGCGGGCGTTTACAATGAGCAGTTCTTC
>NA|TRBV2|TRBJ1-2|NA|14
CASSEASTSSGYTF
TGTGCCAGCAGTGAAGCAAGCACGTCCTCTGGCTACACCTTC
>NA|TRBV5-5|TRBJ2-3|many|16
CASSLGSGGTTDTQYF
TGTGCCAGCAGCTTGGGTAGCGGAGGGACCACAGATACGCAGTATTTT
>TRBD1|TRBV12-3/TRBV12-4|TRBJ1-5|many|15
CASSLVTGGDQPQHF
TGTGCCAGCAGTTTAGTGACAGGGGGCGATCAGCCCCAGCATTTT
>NA|TRBV20-1|TRBJ2-2|NA|15
CSARDRTGGTGELFF
TGCAGTGCTAGAGATCGAACAGGAGGTACCGGGGAGCTGTTTTTT
>NA|TRBV7-9|TRBJ1-2|NA|14
CASSLTGTGGGYTF
TGTGCCAGCAGCTTAACAGGGACGGGAGGTGGCTACACCTTC
>NA|TRBV4-2|TRBJ1-6|NA|14
CASSWGRDNSPLHF
TGTGCCAGCAGCTGGGGCAGGGATAATTCACCCCTCCACTTT
>NA|TRBV5-1|TRBJ2-5|many|14
CASSLGHREETQYF
TGCGCCAGCAGCTTGGGTCACAGAGAAGAGACCCAGTACTTC
>TRBD2|TRBV5-4|TRBJ2-7|NA|16
CASSYARTSGSNEQYF
TGTGCCAGCAGCTACGCCCGGACTAGCGGGAGTAACGAGCAGTACTTC
>TRBD2|TRBV5-1|TRBJ2-7|many|14
CASSPTTSGGEQYF
TGCGCCAGCAGCCCCACGACGAGCGGGGGCGAGCAGTACTTC
>NA|TRBV21-1|TRBJ2-1|many|12
CASPIDPPKQFF
TGTGCCAGCCCGATAGACCCCCCGAAGCAGTTCTTC
>TRBD1|TRBV15|TRBJ1-4|few|15
CATSSDRGQGEKLFF
TGTGCCACCAGTTCCGACAGGGGGCAGGGTGAAAAACTGTTTTTT
>TRBD1|TRBV15|TRBJ2-7|many|12
CATSRQGYEQYF
TGTGCCACCTCCCGACAGGGATACGAGCAGTACTTC